A selection of T cell receptor beta chains follows, all from one sample in a study of Ad26.COV2.S vaccination and SARS-CoV-2 variants. The table came from immunoSEQ multiplex PCR; TCRdb's copy has only in-frame clones and leaves some out. The table records some 520,000 clones, around 85% of them present only once. Source: peripheral blood, taken in a trial of Ad26.COV2.S vaccine versus placebo. These receptors came from a person between 18 and 59 years old who received the Ad26.COV2.S COVID-19 vaccine or a placebo. CDR3s include the opening cysteine and the closing phenylalanine or tryptophan. The D gene is left open where the match is weak. Where a row states a size, it is once, few, many or the class of an expanded clone; other rows omit it.

J: TRBJ1-5; size: -; V: TRBV19; D: -; CDR3: CASSIAPGGNQPQHF; DNA: TGTGCCAGTAGTATAGCGCCGGGGGGCAATCAGCCCCAGCATTTT
J: TRBJ1-2; size: -; V: TRBV5-6; D: TRBD1; CDR3: CASSMPGQGADGYTF; DNA: TGTGCCAGCAGCATGCCGGGACAGGGGGCGGATGGCTACACCTTC
J: TRBJ2-2; size: -; V: TRBV19; D: TRBD1; CDR3: CASKGTGVTTGELFF; DNA: TGTGCCAGTAAAGGGACAGGGGTTACCACCGGGGAGCTGTTTTTT
J: TRBJ1-1; size: -; V: TRBV7-2; D: -; CDR3: CASSYRLPVGWGPNTEAFF; DNA: TGTGCCAGCAGCTACCGGCTGCCGGTAGGTTGGGGGCCGAACACTGAAGCTTTCTTT
J: TRBJ2-3; size: -; V: TRBV30; D: -; CDR3: CAWSASRTDTQYF; DNA: TGTGCCTGGAGTGCTTCAAGGACAGATACGCAGTATTTT
J: TRBJ2-2; size: -; V: TRBV9; D: -; CDR3: CASSGYTGELFF; DNA: TGTGCCAGCAGCGGGTACACCGGGGAGCTGTTTTTT
J: TRBJ1-2; size: -; V: TRBV28; D: -; CDR3: CASSLVEGSVTFGYTF; DNA: TGTGCCAGCAGTTTAGTTGAGGGCAGCGTTACGTTCGGCTACACCTTC
J: TRBJ1-2; size: -; V: TRBV14; D: -; CDR3: CASSRSNYGYTF; DNA: TGTGCCAGCAGCCGGAGTAACTATGGCTACACCTTC
J: TRBJ2-2; size: once; V: TRBV18; D: -; CDR3: CASSLPTSFTGELFF; DNA: TGTGCCAGCTCACTCCCGACTAGTTTCACCGGGGAGCTGTTTTTT
J: TRBJ2-7; size: once; V: TRBV19; D: TRBD1; CDR3: CASASIPTGIARNEQYF; DNA: TGTGCCAGCGCTTCAATTCCGACAGGGATCGCGAGGAACGAGCAGTACTTC
J: TRBJ1-2; size: -; V: TRBV7-6; D: -; CDR3: CASSLGRRDGANYGYTF; DNA: TGTGCCAGCAGCTTAGGGCGGCGGGACGGAGCTAACTATGGCTACACCTTC
J: TRBJ1-5; size: -; V: TRBV5-6; D: TRBD1; CDR3: CASSLQGTGSQPQHF; DNA: TGTGCCAGCAGCTTGCAAGGGACAGGTAGTCAGCCCCAGCATTTT
J: TRBJ2-3; size: -; V: TRBV7-2; D: -; CDR3: CASSVASGWDTQYF; DNA: TGTGCCAGCAGCGTCGCCTCGGGTTGGGATACGCAGTATTTT
J: TRBJ2-3; size: -; V: TRBV6-1; D: -; CDR3: CASSEVWSTDTQYF; DNA: TGTGCCAGCAGTGAAGTTTGGAGCACAGATACGCAGTATTTT
J: TRBJ1-2; size: few; V: TRBV7-8; D: -; CDR3: CASSLGGVNYGYTF; DNA: TGTGCCAGCAGCTTAGGCGGAGTGAACTATGGCTACACCTTC
J: TRBJ1-2; size: -; V: TRBV12-3/TRBV12-4; D: -; CDR3: CASSPQGSYGYTF; DNA: TGTGCCAGCAGTCCCCAGGGATCTTATGGCTACACCTTC
J: TRBJ2-2; size: few; V: TRBV28; D: TRBD1; CDR3: CASSARTGAGELFF; DNA: TGTGCCAGCAGTGCCCGGACAGGGGCCGGGGAGCTGTTTTTT
J: TRBJ2-7; size: -; V: TRBV12-3/TRBV12-4; D: -; CDR3: CASSLDKGQYF; DNA: TGTGCCAGCAGTTTGGACAAAGGGCAGTACTTC
J: TRBJ2-7; size: -; V: TRBV19; D: TRBD2; CDR3: CASSIAGGPYEQYF; DNA: TGTGCCAGTAGTATAGCGGGAGGGCCCTACGAGCAGTACTTC
J: TRBJ2-1; size: -; V: TRBV7-2; D: -; CDR3: CASSTGQPRIYNEQFF; DNA: TGTGCCAGCAGCACAGGACAGCCACGGATTTACAATGAGCAGTTCTTC
J: TRBJ1-1; size: -; V: TRBV5-4; D: TRBD1; CDR3: CASSLARGRGANTEAFF; DNA: TGTGCCAGCAGCTTGGCCAGGGGGCGAGGGGCGAACACTGAAGCTTTCTTT
J: TRBJ2-1; size: -; V: TRBV28; D: -; CDR3: CASSFLGQSYNEQFF; DNA: TGTGCCAGCAGTTTTCTTGGACAGTCCTACAATGAGCAGTTCTTC
J: TRBJ1-5; size: -; V: TRBV28; D: -; CDR3: CASSLWGQRQPQHF; DNA: TGTGCCAGCAGTTTATGGGGCCAGAGGCAGCCCCAGCATTTT
J: TRBJ2-7; size: -; V: TRBV9; D: -; CDR3: CASSESLRDKQYF; DNA: TGTGCCAGCAGCGAGAGCCTAAGGGACAAGCAGTACTTC
J: TRBJ1-3; size: -; V: TRBV6-5; D: -; CDR3: CASIWGNSGNTIYF; DNA: TGTGCCAGCATTTGGGGGAACTCTGGAAACACCATATATTTT
J: TRBJ1-2; size: -; V: TRBV5-1; D: -; CDR3: CASSSTAGNFVYGYTF; DNA: TGCGCCAGCAGCAGCACGGCAGGGAACTTCGTCTATGGCTACACCTTC
J: TRBJ2-5; size: once; V: TRBV13; D: -; CDR3: CASTTNVWAGQKGETQYF; DNA: TGTGCCAGCACCACTAACGTGTGGGCAGGTCAAAAGGGGGAGACCCAGTACTTC
J: TRBJ1-1; size: -; V: TRBV30; D: -; CDR3: CAWSPGRNTEAFF; DNA: TGTGCCTGGAGTCCCGGCAGGAACACTGAAGCTTTCTTT
J: TRBJ1-3; size: -; V: TRBV28; D: -; CDR3: CASSSPLGAGNTIYF; DNA: TGTGCCAGCAGCTCCCCGTTGGGGGCAGGAAACACCATATATTTT
J: TRBJ2-5; size: -; V: TRBV4-1; D: -; CDR3: CASSQDRAPGETQYF; DNA: TGCGCCAGCAGCCAAGATCGAGCCCCGGGGGAGACCCAGTACTTC
J: TRBJ2-2; size: -; V: TRBV11-2; D: TRBD2; CDR3: CASSPQGVAGRAGELFF; DNA: TGTGCCAGCAGCCCGCAAGGTGTCGCAGGGAGGGCCGGGGAGCTGTTTTTT
J: TRBJ1-2; size: -; V: TRBV5-1; D: -; CDR3: CASSLGADGYTF; DNA: TGCGCCAGCAGCTTGGGGGCAGATGGCTACACCTTC
J: TRBJ2-7; size: -; V: TRBV5-6; D: -; CDR3: CASSSARTPVQYF; DNA: TGTGCCAGCAGCTCGGCACGGACGCCTGTGCAGTACTTC
J: TRBJ2-3; size: once; V: TRBV28; D: -; CDR3: CASSLAGGTDTQYF; DNA: TGTGCCAGCAGTTTGGCAGGGGGCACAGATACGCAGTATTTT
J: TRBJ2-5; size: once; V: TRBV5-6; D: TRBD2; CDR3: CASSLARVAGVAETQYF; DNA: TGTGCCAGCAGCTTGGCCCGGGTAGCGGGAGTGGCAGAGACCCAGTACTTC
J: TRBJ2-7; size: -; V: TRBV29-1; D: TRBD2; CDR3: CSVVGEGNYEQYF; DNA: TGCAGCGTTGTTGGGGAGGGGAATTACGAGCAGTACTTC